The 23 T cell receptor beta chains in this list originate from one sample, sequenced in a study of shared clonotypes between healthy human individuals. Produced via immunoSEQ multiplex PCR; TCRdb's table is partial and in-frame only. The sample consists of over 2 million clones, about nine tenths of them appearing once. Sequences were obtained from naive CD4+ T cells from PBMCs. Subset denoted: CD45RA+ positively selected. All receptors come from a young man in good health. Some clones in this sample may be carry-over from other donors' samples.

Here the CDR3 reads CASSIGERDGETQYF. The CDR3 nucleotides read TGTGCCAGTAGTATCGGAGAGCGGGATGGAGAGACCCAGTACTTC. This chain links TRBV19 with TRBJ2-5, with 7 nucleotides matching TRBD2. The CDR3 length is 15 residues. Germline-derived CDR1 and CDR2 are LNHDA and SQIVND (reference sequence). V dropped 3 bases and J dropped 4; count of bases not matched to a gene: 8.

J is TRBJ1-2 and V is TRBV28; TRBD1 might be the D (6 bases). The length of the CDR3 is 13 residues. The V end was cut by 10 bases, the J end by 4 bases, with 16 bases between. CDR1 and CDR2 from the germline V gene are MDHEN and SYDVKM. Here the CDR3 DNA reads TGTGCCACCTCCGGGCCCAGGGGCTATGGCTACACCTTC. It is translated as CATSGPRGYGYTF.

The V and J genes are TRBV28 and TRBJ1-5; unclear D gene. Germline CDR1 MDHEN, CDR2 SYDVKM. This CDR3 region has 16 residues. The V end lost 7 bases, the J end lost 2 bases, and 18 bases lay between the germline ends. The CDR3 spells CASIGGGGLGNQPQHF. The CDR3 DNA is TGTGCCAGCATCGGTGGAGGCGGCTTGGGCAATCAGCCCCAGCATTTT.

The V call is TRBV5-1, the J call TRBJ2-7; perhaps TRBD1 as D (5 bases). Trimming cost V 1 base and J 4 bases, with 15 bases left between them. The V gene's germline CDR1 is SGHRS and CDR2 YFSETQ. The CDR3 has 15 residues. CDR3 protein: CASSLTGDLRYEQYF. CDR3 DNA: TGCGCCAGCAGCTTGACAGGTGACCTTCGGTACGAGCAGTACTTC. Using reference TRBV5-1 and TRBJ2-7 for the parts outside the CDR3, the full variable domain is KAGVTQTPRYLIKTRGQQVTLSCSPISGHRSVSWYQQTPGQGLQFLFEYFSETQRNKGNFPGRFSGRQFSNSRSEMNVSTLELGDSALYLCASSLTGDLRYEQYFGPGTRLTVT.

The genes are TRBV28 and TRBJ2-7; D might be TRBD2 (5 bases). V lost 4 bases to trimming and J lost 3 bases, with 16 bases between them. CDR3 length: 15 residues. Germline V lookup: CDR1 MDHEN, CDR2 SYDVKM. As DNA, the CDR3 is TGTGCCAGCAGTTCCACGGGATCAGAGCGCTACGAGCAGTACTTC. It translates to CASSSTGSERYEQYF.

The chain links TRBV7-2 to TRBJ1-1; 7 bases are shared with TRBD1. The CDR3 spans 15 residues. The junction had 8 bases not matched to a gene; V was cut back by 2 bases and J by 5 bases. CDR1 and CDR2 (germline): SGHTA, FQGNSA. CDR3 sequence reads: CASSLLDRARTEAFF. CDR3 DNA: TGTGCCAGCAGCTTACTCGACAGGGCGAGAACTGAAGCTTTCTTT.

On this clone: The sample holds other DNA sequences that translate to the same CDR3. This chain connects TRBV11-2 to TRBJ2-2; D remains unclear. CDR1 and CDR2 (germline): SGHAT, FQNNGV. Between the trimmed V and J ends, which lost 2 bases and 6 bases, there was a span of 4 bases. This CDR3 spans 12 amino acids. CDR3 loop: CASSLPSGELFF. In nucleotides, the CDR3 is TGTGCCAGCAGCTTACCATCCGGGGAGCTGTTTTTT.

This clone was counted a single time. The V and J genes are TRBV28 and TRBJ2-4; TRBD2 matches at 7 bases. Germline V lookup: CDR1 MDHEN, CDR2 SYDVKM. The CDR3 extends over 15 amino acids. The ends lost 5 bases at V and 1 base at J; junction bases unmatched: 5. The CDR3 sequence is CASSGSGKAKNIQYF. The CDR3 DNA is TGTGCCAGCAGTGGGAGCGGGAAGGCCAAAAACATTCAGTACTTC. The full variable domain, rest sourced from reference TRBV28 and TRBJ2-4, is DVKVTQSSRYLVKRTGEKVFLECVQDMDHENMFWYRQDPGLGLRLIYFSYDVKMKEKGDIPEGYSVSREKKERFSLILESASTNQTSMYLCASSGSGKAKNIQYFGAGTRLSVL.

The rearrangement uses TRBV28 and TRBJ2-7; 13 bases agree with TRBD2. This CDR3 comprises 17 residues. Germline V lookup: CDR1 MDHEN, CDR2 SYDVKM. V dropped 4 bases and J dropped 6; count of bases not matched to a gene: 12. CDR3 protein: CASSSLRTSGRASEQYF. CDR3 nucleotides: TGTGCCAGCAGTTCTTTAAGAACTAGCGGGAGGGCCTCCGAGCAGTACTTC.

The V call is TRBV5-5, the J call TRBJ2-7; 8 nucleotides align to TRBD1. The V gene's germline CDR1 is SGHKS and CDR2 YYEKEE (reference sequence). The V gene end was trimmed by 3 bases and the J gene end by 5 bases; junction bases not matched to a gene: 10. This CDR3 region has 15 residues. CDR3: CASSSRTGSSNEQYF. The CDR3 coding sequence is TGTGCCAGCAGCTCTCGGACAGGGTCTAGCAACGAGCAGTACTTC.

The chain joins TRBV18 to TRBJ2-6; D is tentatively TRBD1 or TRBD2 (5 bases each). V shed 5 bases and J shed 0 bases, with 20 bases lying between them. From germline, CDR1 is KGHSH and CDR2 LQKENI. CDR3 length equals 19 residues. The CDR3 loop reads CASSFTTGTPLSGANVLTF. CDR3 sequence (DNA): TGTGCCAGCTCATTCACCACTGGGACCCCCCTCTCTGGGGCCAACGTCCTGACTTTC.

The chain's CDR3 is CASSLSSDTQYF. CDR3 bases: TGCGCCAGCAGCTTGTCCTCAGATACGCAGTATTTT. The V and J genes are TRBV5-1 and TRBJ2-3; unclear D gene. The ends were cut back, 1 base at V and 4 bases at J, with 4 bases in the middle. Germline V gene data show CDR1 as SGHRS and CDR2 as YFSETQ. This CDR3 comprises 12 residues.

This clone was seen once. The chain has TRBV5-4 and TRBJ1-1; the D gene is possibly TRBD1 (5 bases). Trimming pared 2 bases from V and 7 bases from J, leaving 12 bases between. CDR1 is SGHNT and CDR2 is YYREEE in the germline V gene (reference sequence). The CDR3 has 13 amino acids. In DNA, the CDR3 is TGTGCCAGCAGCTTAACACCGGGGGGTGAAGCTTTCTTT. Protein sequence: CASSLTPGGEAFF. Based on the CDR3 plus reference TRBV5-4 and TRBJ1-1, the full variable domain is ETGVTQSPTHLIKTRGQQVTLRCSSQSGHNTVSWYQQALGQGPQFIFQYYREEENGRGNFPPRFSGLQFPNYSSELNVNALELDDSALYLCASSLTPGGEAFFGQGTRLTVV.

This clone was recorded only once. V is TRBV19 and J is TRBJ1-2; no clear D. V lost 5 bases and J lost 5, with 24 bases in between. The germline gives CDR1 LNHDA, CDR2 SQIVND (reference sequence). The CDR3 consists of 17 residues. The CDR3 DNA is TGTGCCAGTAGTTCCCCTACCGGGGTAACAAGGGTTTATGGCTACACCTTC. It is translated as CASSSPTGVTRVYGYTF.

The J gene is TRBJ2-4, the V gene TRBV6-5, with unresolved D. The V and J ends lost 8 bases and 0 bases respectively, with 11 bases between them. The germline V gene has CDR1 MNHEY and CDR2 SVGAGI. The CDR3 spans 14 residues. The CDR3 DNA follows: TGTGCCAGCTCCCCCCGGGTAGCCAAAAACATTCAGTACTTC. Its translation: CASSPRVAKNIQYF.

The chain uses TRBV19 and TRBJ2-5, with 8 positions matching TRBD1. The CDR3 totals 14 residues. The ends lost 5 bases at V and 9 bases at J; junction bases unmatched: 11. Germline CDR1 reads LNHDA; CDR2 reads SQIVND (reference sequence). The CDR3 DNA reads TGTGCCAGTAGTCTCCAGGGGGCTATGAGGGCCCAGTACTTC. This encodes CASSLQGAMRAQYF.

This chain links TRBV2 with TRBJ2-1, with TRBD2 identical over 7 bases. CDR1 SNHLY and CDR2 FYNNEI come from the germline V gene. V gave up 8 bases and J gave up 0 bases; unmatched junction bases: 4. The CDR3 is 14 residues long. CDR3 residues: CASGRGGSYNEQFF. In nucleotides, the CDR3 is TGTGCCAGCGGTCGCGGGGGCTCCTACAATGAGCAGTTCTTC. Looking up the rest from reference TRBV2 and TRBJ2-1 gives the full variable domain: EPEVTQTPSHQVTQMGQEVILRCVPISNHLYFYWYRQILGQKVEFLVSFYNNEISEKSEIFDDQFSVERPDGSNFTLKIRSTKLEDSAMYFCASGRGGSYNEQFFGPGTRLTVL.

The chain employs TRBV28 and TRBJ2-1, with D unresolved. There are 15 residues in the CDR3. The germline V gene encodes CDR1 MDHEN and CDR2 SYDVKM. Trimming stripped 5 bases from V and 2 bases from J, with 13 bases between. DNA of the CDR3: TGTGCCAGCAGTCCCTTGTGGCAAGCCTACAATGAGCAGTTCTTC. Protein: CASSPLWQAYNEQFF.

The chain carries TRBV28 and TRBJ1-2, with a possible D match to TRBD1 (5 bases). With 8 bases removed from V and 6 bases from J, the gap between germline ends came to 25 bases. The CDR3 loop spans 16 amino acids. Germline V gene data show CDR1 as MDHEN and CDR2 as SYDVKM. The CDR3 region is CASGSNPGRGINGYTF. The CDR3 nucleotides read TGTGCCAGCGGCTCGAATCCGGGGCGGGGGATAAATGGCTACACCTTC.

The chain uses TRBV28 and TRBJ2-7; TRBD1 agrees at 7 bases. This CDR3 comprises 15 residues. Trimming removed 5 bases from V and 7 bases from J; junction bases left unmatched: 14. Germline-derived CDR1 and CDR2 are MDHEN and SYDVKM. The CDR3 region is CASSPPDRVVIEQYF. CDR3 sequence (DNA): TGTGCCAGCAGTCCACCCGACAGGGTCGTTATTGAGCAGTACTTC.

The rearrangement links TRBV28 to TRBJ2-7; tentative D call: TRBD1 (6 bases). Trimming pared 3 bases from V and 5 bases from J, leaving 14 bases between. The CDR3 extends over 14 amino acids. From germline, CDR1 is MDHEN and CDR2 SYDVKM. The CDR3 DNA is TGTGCCAGCAGTTTGGGGGCCAGGGGCAACGAGCAGTACTTC. Translating gives CASSLGARGNEQYF.

The chain has TRBV5-4 and TRBJ2-7, with 8 bases matching TRBD1. Germline V gene lookup returns CDR1 SGHNT and CDR2 YYREEE (reference sequence). The CDR3 covers 15 residues. The V and J ends lost 1 base and 6 bases, in that order; junction bases with no gene match: 9. The CDR3 protein is CASSLSPRGQVEQYF. The DNA for the CDR3 is TGTGCCAGCAGCTTGTCCCCCAGGGGGCAGGTCGAGCAGTACTTC.

J is TRBJ2-2 and V is TRBV7-7; a weak D match, TRBD2 (5 bases). Trimming took 2 bases from V and 5 from J, leaving 6 bases between them. Germline V lookup: CDR1 SSHAT, CDR2 FNYEAQ (reference sequence). The CDR3 is made up of 13 amino acids. The CDR3 DNA follows: TGTGCCAGCAGCTTACCGGGGACCGGGGAGCTGTTTTTT. This codes for CASSLPGTGELFF.